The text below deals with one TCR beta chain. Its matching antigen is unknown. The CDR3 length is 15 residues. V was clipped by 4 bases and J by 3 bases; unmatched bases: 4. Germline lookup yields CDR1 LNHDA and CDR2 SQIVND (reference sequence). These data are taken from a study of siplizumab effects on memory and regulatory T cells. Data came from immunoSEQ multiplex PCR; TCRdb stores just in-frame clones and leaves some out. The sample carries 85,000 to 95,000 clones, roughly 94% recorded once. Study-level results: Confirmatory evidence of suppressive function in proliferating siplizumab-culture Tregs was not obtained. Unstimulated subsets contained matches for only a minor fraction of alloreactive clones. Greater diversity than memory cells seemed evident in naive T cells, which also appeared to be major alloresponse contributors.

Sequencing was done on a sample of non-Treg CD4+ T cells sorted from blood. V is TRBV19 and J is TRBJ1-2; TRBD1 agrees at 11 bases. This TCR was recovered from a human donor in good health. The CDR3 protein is CASSKDRGPYYGYTF. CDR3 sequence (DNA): TGTGCCAGTAGTAAGGACAGGGGGCCTTACTATGGCTACACCTTC.